This entry concerns a single T cell receptor beta chain. The clone's antigen remains unknown. No base-level quality is on record; no much larger clone is a single base apart. The source of the sample is a study of OX40 agonist ivuxolimab in advanced cancers. Turning to the overall study: Ivuxolimab was a fully human IgG2 agonistic monoclonal antibody targeting the costimulatory receptor OX40 (CD134). Among the approximately 50 dose-escalation patients, some 20 had hepatocellular carcinoma, roughly 15 melanoma, 9 renal cell carcinoma and 9 head and neck cancer. In the dose-escalation cohort, roughly 80% of patients were male, and the mean age was around 60 years, with a range of about 23 to 85. Partial responses occurred in three dose-escalation patients: two with cutaneous melanoma and one with hepatocellular carcinoma. The point of sequencing TCRbeta in the periphery was to test whether ivuxolimab changed TCR sequence diversity and drove clonal T-cell expansion. Patients were allowed to have had prior anti-PD-1, anti-PD-L1 or anti-CTLA-4 therapy, and more than 30% of the dose-escalation patients had previously received checkpoint inhibitors. The paper reports the monotherapy dose-escalation portion (N of about 52 patients) of the phase I ivuxolimab trial. Intravenous ivuxolimab was administered to patients every 2 weeks at six dose levels: 0.01, 0.1, 0.3, 1.5, 3 and 10 mg/kg. What the authors observed across the whole study: In partial responders in the 0.1-3.0 mg/kg groups, normalized peripheral clonal expansion was found to be among the lowest, especially among CD8+ T cells. Clonal expansion of both CD4+ and CD8+ blood T cells was observed from baseline to week 6 at doses 0.1 to 3.0 mg/kg. The antigen specificity of the clonally expanded peripheral T cells was not determined. After ivuxolimab, expanded clones were on average more numerous among CD8+ T cells than among CD4+ T cells. Low levels of normalized T-cell clonal expansion were also seen in some patients who did not respond.

The trial excluded patients who had a history of autoimmune disease or who were on systemic immunosuppression. Peripheral blood for TCR sequencing was drawn from every dose cohort at baseline, at cycle 4 day 1 and at cycle 7 day 1. The samples were drawn from a first-in-human, open-label, multicenter phase I dose-escalation trial of ivuxolimab. Adults with locally advanced or metastatic melanoma, renal cell carcinoma, hepatocellular carcinoma or head and neck squamous cell carcinoma were enrolled in the trial. Before TCR sequencing, CD4+ T cells and CD8+ T cells were sorted from peripheral blood as separate populations. CDR1 and CDR2 are read off the germline V gene as ENHRY and SYGVKD. Deletion took 5 bases off V and 3 bases off J, with a span of 13 bases between the germline ends. Including cysteine and phenylalanine, the CDR3 has 14 amino acids. Here the CDR3 DNA is all that survives: 42 bases in frame from base 1.

To sequence the TCRbeta CDR3 region, genomic DNA was isolated from the sorted cells. The immunoSEQ Assay was used to sequence the TCRbeta CDR3 regions. TCRdb mirrors the immuneACCESS table, restricted to in-frame sequences. Some clones are absent from its copies; in checked studies, under half trace to an unresolved V gene, and the reason for the others is unknown. The sample yields roughly 48,000 clones; roughly 88% were counted once. The leading ten clones occupy roughly 2.6% of the sample. The TCR was taken from an adult with an advanced solid tumor such as melanoma, head and neck, liver or kidney cancer. The chain employs TRBV10-3 and TRBJ1-2; the D gene is perhaps TRBD1, from 5 matching bases. Here the sequenced sample was CD4+ or CD8+ T cells sorted from blood, taken in a trial of the OX40 agonist ivuxolimab. The CDR3 in this case is CAISHPGGDYGYTF. At the DNA level, the sequence is TGTGCCATCAGTCACCCTGGGGGGGACTATGGCTACACCTTC.